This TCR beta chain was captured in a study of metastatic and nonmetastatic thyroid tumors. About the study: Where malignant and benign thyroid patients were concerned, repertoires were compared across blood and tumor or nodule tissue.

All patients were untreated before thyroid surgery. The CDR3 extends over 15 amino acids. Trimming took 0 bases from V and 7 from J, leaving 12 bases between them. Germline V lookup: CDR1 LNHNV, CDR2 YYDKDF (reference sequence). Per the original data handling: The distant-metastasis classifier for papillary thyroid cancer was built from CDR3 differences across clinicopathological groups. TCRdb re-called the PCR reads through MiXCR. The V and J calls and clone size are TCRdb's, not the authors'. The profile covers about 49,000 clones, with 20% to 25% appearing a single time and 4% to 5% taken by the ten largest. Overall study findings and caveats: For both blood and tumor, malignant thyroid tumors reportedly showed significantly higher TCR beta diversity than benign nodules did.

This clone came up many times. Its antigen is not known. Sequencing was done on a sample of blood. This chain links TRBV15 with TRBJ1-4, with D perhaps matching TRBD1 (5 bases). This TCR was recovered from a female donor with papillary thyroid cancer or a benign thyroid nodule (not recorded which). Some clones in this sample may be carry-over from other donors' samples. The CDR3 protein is CATSREGRETEKLFF. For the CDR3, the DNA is TGTGCCACCAGCAGAGAGGGCAGGGAGACTGAAAAACTGTTTTTT.